This paragraph reports one T cell receptor (beta chain). Its antigen is not known. The data derive from a study of T cell responses to AZD1222 COVID-19 vaccine. The data were produced by immunoSEQ multiplex PCR, yet TCRdb's version contains in-frame clones alone and is incomplete. This table has over 60,000 clones, 75% to 85% appearing once. Trimming removed 4 bases at V and 4 bases at J, with 10 bases between. The length of the CDR3 is 13 residues. The study, taken as a whole, reports: Spike-spanning, vaccine-associated CD4 TCRs were dominant at 160-218 and 743-854.

The sequence was obtained from an adult in good health. The source material was peripheral blood, sampled on day 0 of MenACWY control vaccination. The chain combines TRBV12-3 or TRBV12-4 with TRBJ1-2; possibly TRBD1 for D (5 bases). Here the CDR3 reads CASSSPGGYGYTF. The CDR3, as DNA: TGTGCCAGCAGTTCCCCTGGGGGCTATGGCTACACCTTC.